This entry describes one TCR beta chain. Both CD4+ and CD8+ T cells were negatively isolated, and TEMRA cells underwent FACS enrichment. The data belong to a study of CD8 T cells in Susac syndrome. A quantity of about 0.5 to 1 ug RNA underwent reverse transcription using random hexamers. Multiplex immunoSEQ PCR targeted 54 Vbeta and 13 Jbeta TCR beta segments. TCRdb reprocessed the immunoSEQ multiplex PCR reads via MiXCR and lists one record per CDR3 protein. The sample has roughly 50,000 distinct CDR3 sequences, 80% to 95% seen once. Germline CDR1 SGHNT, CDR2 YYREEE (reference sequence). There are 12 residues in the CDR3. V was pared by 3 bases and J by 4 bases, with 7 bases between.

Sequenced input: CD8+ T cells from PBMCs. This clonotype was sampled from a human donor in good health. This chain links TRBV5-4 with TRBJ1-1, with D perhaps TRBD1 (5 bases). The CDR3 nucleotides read TGTGCCAGCAGCTGGGGGAGCACTGAAGCTTTCTTT. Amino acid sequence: CASSWGSTEAFF.